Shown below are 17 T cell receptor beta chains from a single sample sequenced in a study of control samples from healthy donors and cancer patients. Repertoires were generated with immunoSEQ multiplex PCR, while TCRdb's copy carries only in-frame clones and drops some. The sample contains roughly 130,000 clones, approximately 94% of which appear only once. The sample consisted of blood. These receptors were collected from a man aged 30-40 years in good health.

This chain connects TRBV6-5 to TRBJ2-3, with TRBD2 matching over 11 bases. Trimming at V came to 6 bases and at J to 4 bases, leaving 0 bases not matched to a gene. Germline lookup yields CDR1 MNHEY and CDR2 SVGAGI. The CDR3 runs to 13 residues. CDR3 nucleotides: TGTGCCAGCAGACTAGCGGGGGCAGATACGCAGTATTTT. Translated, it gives CASRLAGADTQYF.

The CDR3 nucleotides read TGTGCCTGGATAAGGACAGGAAGGGAAACTAACTATGGCTACACCTTC. This translates into CAWIRTGRETNYGYTF. This sequence joins TRBV30 and TRBJ1-2; 7 nucleotides line up with TRBD1. Trimming cost V 4 bases and J 0 bases; bases outside gene matches: 11. Germline V gene lookup returns CDR1 GTSNPN and CDR2 SVGIG (reference sequence). The CDR3 has 16 amino acids.

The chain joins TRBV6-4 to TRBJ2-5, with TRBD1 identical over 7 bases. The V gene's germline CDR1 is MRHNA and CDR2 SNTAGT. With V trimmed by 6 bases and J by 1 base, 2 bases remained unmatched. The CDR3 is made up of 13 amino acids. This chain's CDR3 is CASSRDSQETQYF. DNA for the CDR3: TGTGCCAGCAGCAGGGACAGCCAAGAGACCCAGTACTTC.

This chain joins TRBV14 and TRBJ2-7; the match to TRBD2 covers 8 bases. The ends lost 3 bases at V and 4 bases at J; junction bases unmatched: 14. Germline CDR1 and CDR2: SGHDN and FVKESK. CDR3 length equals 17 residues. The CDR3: CASSQIRGGRRSYEQYF. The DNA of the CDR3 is TGTGCCAGCAGCCAGATACGGGGGGGCCGTAGGTCATACGAGCAGTACTTC. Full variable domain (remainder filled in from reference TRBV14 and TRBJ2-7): EAGVTQFPSHSVIEKGQTVTLRCDPISGHDNLYWYRRVMGKEIKFLLHFVKESKQDESGMPNNRFLAERTGGTYSTLKVQPAELEDSGVYFCASSQIRGGRRSYEQYFGPGTRLTVT.

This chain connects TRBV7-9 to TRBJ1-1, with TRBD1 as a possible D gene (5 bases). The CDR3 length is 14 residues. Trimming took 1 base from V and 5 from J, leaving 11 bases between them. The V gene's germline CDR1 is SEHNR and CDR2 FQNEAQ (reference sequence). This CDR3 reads CASSLVGWGTEAFF. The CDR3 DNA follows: TGTGCCAGCAGCTTAGTTGGTTGGGGGACTGAAGCTTTCTTT. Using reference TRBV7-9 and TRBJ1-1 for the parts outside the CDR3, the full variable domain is DTGVSQNPRHKITKRGQNVTFRCDPISEHNRLYWYRQTLGQGPEFLTYFQNEAQLEKSRLLSDRFSAERPKGSFSTLEIQRTEQGDSAMYLCASSLVGWGTEAFFGQGTRLTVV.

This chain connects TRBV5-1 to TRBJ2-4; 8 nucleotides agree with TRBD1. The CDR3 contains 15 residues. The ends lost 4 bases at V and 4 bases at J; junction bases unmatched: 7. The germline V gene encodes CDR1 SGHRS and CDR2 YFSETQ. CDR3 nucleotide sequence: TGCGCCAGCAGCGCGTGGACAGGGATAAAAAACATTCAGTACTTC. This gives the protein CASSAWTGIKNIQYF.

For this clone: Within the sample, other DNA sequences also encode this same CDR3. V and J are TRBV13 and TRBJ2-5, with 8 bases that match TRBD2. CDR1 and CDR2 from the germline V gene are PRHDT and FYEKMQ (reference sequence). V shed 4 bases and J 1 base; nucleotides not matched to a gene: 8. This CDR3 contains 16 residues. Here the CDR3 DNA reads TGTGCCAGCAGCTCCGAAGATAGCGGGATCCAAGAGACCCAGTACTTC. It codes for CASSSEDSGIQETQYF. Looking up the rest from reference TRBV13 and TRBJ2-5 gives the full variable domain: AAGVIQSPRHLIKEKRETATLKCYPIPRHDTVYWYQQGPGQDPQFLISFYEKMQSDKGSIPDRFSAQQFSDYHSELNMSSLELGDSALYFCASSSEDSGIQETQYFGPGTRLLVL.

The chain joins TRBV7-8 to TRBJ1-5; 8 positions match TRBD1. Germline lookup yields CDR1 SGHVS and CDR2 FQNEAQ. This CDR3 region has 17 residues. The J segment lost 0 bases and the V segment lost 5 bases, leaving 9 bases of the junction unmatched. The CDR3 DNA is TGTGCCAGCAGCCTCGGGACAGGTGCGAATAGCAATCAGCCCCAGCATTTT. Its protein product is CASSLGTGANSNQPQHF.

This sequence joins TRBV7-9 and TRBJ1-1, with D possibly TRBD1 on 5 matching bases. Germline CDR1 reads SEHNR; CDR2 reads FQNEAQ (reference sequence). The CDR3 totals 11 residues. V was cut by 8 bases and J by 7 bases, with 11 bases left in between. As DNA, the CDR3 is TGTGCCAGCTGGGGGGATGTTGAAGCTTTCTTT. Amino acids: CASWGDVEAFF.

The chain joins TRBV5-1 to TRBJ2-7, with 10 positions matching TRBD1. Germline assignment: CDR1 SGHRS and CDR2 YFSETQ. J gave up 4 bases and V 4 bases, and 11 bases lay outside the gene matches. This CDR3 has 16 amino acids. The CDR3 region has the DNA TGCGCCAGCAGCGATGCGGTTAGGGACAGGGGTTACGAGCAGTACTTC. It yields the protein CASSDAVRDRGYEQYF.

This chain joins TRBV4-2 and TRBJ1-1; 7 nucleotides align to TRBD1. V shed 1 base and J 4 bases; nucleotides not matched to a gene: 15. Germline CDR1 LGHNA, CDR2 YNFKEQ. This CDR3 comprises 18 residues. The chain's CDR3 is CASSQVSTRQGWGTEAFF. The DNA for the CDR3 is TGTGCCAGCAGCCAAGTTTCCACCAGACAGGGCTGGGGCACTGAAGCTTTCTTT.

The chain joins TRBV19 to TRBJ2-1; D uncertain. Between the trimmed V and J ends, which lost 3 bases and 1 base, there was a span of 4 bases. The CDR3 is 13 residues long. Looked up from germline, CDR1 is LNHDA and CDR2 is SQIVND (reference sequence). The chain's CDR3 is CASSITSYNEQFF. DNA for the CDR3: TGTGCCAGTAGTATTACTTCCTACAATGAGCAGTTCTTC.

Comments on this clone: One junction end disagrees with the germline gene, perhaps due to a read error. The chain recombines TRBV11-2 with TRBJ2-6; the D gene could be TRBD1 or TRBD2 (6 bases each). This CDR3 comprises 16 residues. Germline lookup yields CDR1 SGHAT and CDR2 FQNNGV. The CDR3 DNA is TGTGCCAGCAGCTTGTTCGGGGGCTCTCGGGCCAACGTCCTGACTTTC. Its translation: CASSLFGGSRANVLTF.

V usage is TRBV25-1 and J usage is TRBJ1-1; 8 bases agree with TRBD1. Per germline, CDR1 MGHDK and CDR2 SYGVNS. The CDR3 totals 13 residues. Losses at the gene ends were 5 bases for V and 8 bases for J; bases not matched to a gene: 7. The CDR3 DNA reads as TGTGCCAGCAGTTGGGACAGGTGGGGAGAAGCTTTCTTT. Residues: CASSWDRWGEAFF.

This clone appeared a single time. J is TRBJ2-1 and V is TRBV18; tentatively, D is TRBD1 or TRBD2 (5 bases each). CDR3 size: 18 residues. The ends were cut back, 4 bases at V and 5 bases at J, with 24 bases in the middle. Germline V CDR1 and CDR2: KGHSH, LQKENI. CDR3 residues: CASSRGSGMVGSDNEQFF. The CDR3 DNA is TGTGCCAGCTCACGGGGCTCGGGGATGGTCGGATCGGACAATGAGCAGTTCTTC.

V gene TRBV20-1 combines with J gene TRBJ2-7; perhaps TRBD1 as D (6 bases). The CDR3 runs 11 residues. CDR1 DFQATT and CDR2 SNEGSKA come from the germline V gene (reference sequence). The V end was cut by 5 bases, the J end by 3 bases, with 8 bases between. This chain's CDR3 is CSAQQGYEQYF. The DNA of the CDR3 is TGCAGTGCTCAACAGGGCTACGAGCAGTACTTC.

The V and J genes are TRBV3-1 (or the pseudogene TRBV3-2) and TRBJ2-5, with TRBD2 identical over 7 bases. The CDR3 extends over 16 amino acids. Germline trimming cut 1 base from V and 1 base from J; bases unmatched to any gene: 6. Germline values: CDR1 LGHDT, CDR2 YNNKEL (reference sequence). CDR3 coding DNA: TGTGCCAGCAGCCAAGGAGTTGGCGGGGGCCAAGAGACCCAGTACTTC. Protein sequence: CASSQGVGGGQETQYF.